The 8 T cell receptor beta chains below were found in one sample sequenced in a study of chemoradiotherapy in HPV16-positive cancers. Method: immunoSEQ multiplex PCR; TCRdb's copy keeps in-frame clones and lacks some. The sample has tens of thousands of clones, 80% to 90% seen once. The sample consisted of blood, taken from a patient who underwent chemoradiotherapy. These receptors were taken from a human donor with HPV-associated anogenital cancer.

The CDR3 sequence: CASSRGGMLAVYNEQFF. CDR3 nucleotide sequence: TGTGCCAGCAGCCGAGGGGGGATGCTAGCGGTTTACAATGAGCAGTTCTTC. The chain is built from TRBV7-9 and TRBJ2-1; weak D call: TRBD2 (7 bases). Germline assignment: CDR1 SEHNR and CDR2 FQNEAQ (reference sequence). This CDR3 is 17 amino acids long. V lost 5 bases, J lost 4 bases, and 21 bases lay in between.

The CDR3 loop reads CAGSPSGGANGEQYF. The CDR3 DNA follows: TGTGCCGGTAGTCCTAGCGGGGGGGCGAATGGGGAGCAGTACTTC. This chain links TRBV28 with TRBJ2-7; the match to TRBD2 covers 12 bases. Per germline, CDR1 MDHEN and CDR2 SYDVKM. This CDR3 has 15 amino acids. J lost 7 bases, V lost 11 bases, and 15 bases had no gene match.

The chain uses TRBV6-5 and TRBJ2-2; no reliable D call. The CDR3 spans 12 residues. Trimming cost V 2 bases and J 5 bases, with 3 bases left between them. CDR1 and CDR2 (germline): MNHEY, SVGAGI. The CDR3 DNA reads TGTGCCAGCAGTTACCCAACCGGGGAGCTGTTTTTT. Protein product: CASSYPTGELFF.

This chain uses TRBV5-6 with TRBJ1-3, with D hard to call. The length of the CDR3 is 15 residues. V was clipped by 2 bases and J by 0 bases, with 9 bases between them. The germline V gene encodes CDR1 SGHDT and CDR2 YYEEEE. CDR3 protein: CASSFGDSSGNTIYF. The CDR3 DNA is TGTGCCAGCAGCTTTGGGGATTCCTCTGGAAACACCATATATTTT.

In the case of this clone: Compared with germline, one end of the junction differs, possibly owing to a read error. This chain joins TRBV7-6 and TRBJ2-3; the D gene is possibly TRBD1 (7 bases). The germline CDR1 and CDR2 sequences are SGHVS and FNYEAQ. There are 15 residues in the CDR3. DNA for the CDR3: TGTGCCAGCAGCCTAGCGACAGGGCCCACAGATACGCAGTATTTT. The encoded protein is CASSLATGPTDTQYF.

This clone was seen just once. The chain combines TRBV18 with TRBJ1-1; TRBD1 matches at 11 bases. Germline CDR1 is KGHSH and CDR2 is LQKENI. The V and J ends lost 2 bases and 0 bases, in that order; junction bases with no gene match: 5. The CDR3 covers 17 residues. In DNA form, the CDR3 reads TGTGCCAGCTCACCAGGGACAGGGGGTACTGTGAACACTGAAGCTTTCTTT. This sequence encodes CASSPGTGGTVNTEAFF.

The rearrangement uses TRBV30 and TRBJ1-5; D is possibly TRBD1 (5 bases). CDR3 size: 13 residues. Trimming cost V 3 bases and J 5 bases, with 11 bases left between them. The germline CDR1 and CDR2 sequences are GTSNPN and SVGIG (reference sequence). The CDR3, as DNA: TGTGCCTGGAGCAGAGGGGTTGATCAGCCCCAGCATTTT. Its translation: CAWSRGVDQPQHF.

V is TRBV13 and J is TRBJ2-2; 10 bases fit TRBD1. Germline values: CDR1 PRHDT, CDR2 FYEKMQ (reference sequence). There are 18 residues in the CDR3. Trimming at V came to 5 bases and at J to 1 base, leaving 10 bases not matched to a gene. The CDR3 nucleotides are TGTGCCAGCAGCGCCCGGGACAGGGGCGTTGGGAACACCGGGGAGCTGTTTTTT. This codes for CASSARDRGVGNTGELFF.